The next 16 T cell receptor beta chains were all read from a single sample in a study of tumor-infiltrating lymphocytes in oesophageal squamous cell carcinoma. Each CDR3 protein is one row after TCRdb ran MiXCR on the PCR reads. This sample carries under 20,000 distinct CDR3 sequences, around 41% of them seen once, and the ten largest clones take around an eighth. The sample comprised normal esophageal tissue next to the tumor. These receptors were collected from a male donor with esophageal squamous cell carcinoma.

To note about this clonotype: One end of the junction fails to match germline, which may point to a read error. The CDR3 bases are TGTGCCAGCAGCTTTTATCGAGGGACGGTTAACTTC. Residues: CASSFYRGTVNF. This sequence joins TRBV7-2 and TRBJ2-1, with D tentatively TRBD1 or TRBD2 (5 bases each). Looked up from germline, CDR1 is SGHTA and CDR2 is FQGNSA. CDR3 length: 12 amino acids.

This clonotype was observed at least ten times. The chain uses TRBV27 and TRBJ1-2; 12 bases are shared with TRBD1. The CDR3 has 17 amino acids. V was pared by 6 bases and J by 4 bases, with 12 bases of the junction left unmatched. CDR1 and CDR2 (germline): MNHEY, SMNVEV (reference sequence). CDR3 nucleotide sequence: TGTGCCAGCAGCCGAGAATACCCGGGACAGGGGGCCTATGGCTACACCTTC. Its translation: CASSREYPGQGAYGYTF.

CDR3 in DNA: TGTGCCAGCAGCTTAATGGCGGGAGCGGGCGAGACCCAGTACTTC. The encoded protein is CASSLMAGAGETQYF. The chain couples TRBV11-2 to TRBJ1-1; 7 nucleotides align to TRBD2. Matching the DNA end better, TRBJ2-5 makes the J call doubtful. The CDR3 covers 15 residues. The germline CDR1 and CDR2 sequences are SGHAT and FQNNGV.

In regard to this clonotype: A much larger clone is a single base away; this may be a read error. The CDR3 DNA sequence: TGTGCCAGCAGTTACGGACTAGCGGGAGGCTTGGGTACAGATACGCAGTTTTTT. It codes for CASSYGLAGGLGTDTQFF. The rearrangement links TRBV6-6 to TRBJ1-4; D ambiguous. CDR1 and CDR2 (germline): MNHNY, SVGAGI (reference sequence). Between the trimmed V and J ends, which lost 2 bases and 16 bases, there was a span of 32 bases. The CDR3 covers 18 residues.

This chain links TRBV7-4 with TRBJ2-5; D remains unclear. This CDR3 has 13 residues. The V and J ends lost 7 bases and 2 bases respectively, with 11 bases between them. Looked up from germline, CDR1 is SGHVT and CDR2 is SQSDAQ. CDR3 loop: CASIRTLQETQYF. For the CDR3, the DNA is TGTGCCAGCATCAGGACCCTGCAAGAGACCCAGTACTTC.

Within the sample, this clonotype is medium-sized. The chain uses TRBV10-2 and TRBJ2-3; D remains ambiguous. The CDR3 sequence is 11 residues long. V lost 6 bases, J lost 2 bases, and 3 bases lay in between. Germline CDR1 WSHSY, CDR2 SAAADI. CDR3: CASRHTDTQYF. CDR3 DNA sequence: TGCGCCAGCAGACACACAGATACGCAGTATTTT.

This clonotype has a count of ten or more. This rearrangement joins TRBV6-1 to TRBJ1-2; possible D gene TRBD1, 5 bases. In germline, CDR1 is MNHNS, CDR2 SASEGT. The CDR3 is 11 amino acids. V was pared by 5 bases and J by 5 bases, with 6 bases between. CDR3: CASSWGYGYTF. The CDR3 coding sequence is TGTGCCAGCAGTTGGGGGTATGGCTACACCTTC.

This clonotype was counted at least ten times. The gene calls are TRBV28 and TRBJ2-5, with 7 bases that match TRBD2. The germline V gene has CDR1 MDHEN and CDR2 SYDVKM. J lost 4 bases, V lost 7 bases, and 6 bases had no gene match. This CDR3 comprises 13 residues. The CDR3 coding sequence is TGTGCCAGCAACCCCACTAGCGCAGAGACCCAGTACTTC. Translation gives CASNPTSAETQYF.

This clonotype was seen ten or more times. The chain combines TRBV6-1 with TRBJ1-3; 8 bases match TRBD1. The CDR3 runs 15 residues. CDR1 and CDR2 (germline): MNHNS, SASEGT. V lost 6 bases to trimming and J lost 1 base; unmatched junction nucleotides: 5. In DNA form, the CDR3 reads TGTGCCAGCAGCCCCGACAGGGGATCTGGAAACACCATATATTTT. Encoded protein: CASSPDRGSGNTIYF.

V gene TRBV7-4 combines with J gene TRBJ2-5; a possible D gene is TRBD1 (8 bases). The V end was cut by 4 bases, the J end by 12 bases, with 18 bases between. The CDR3 is 13 residues long. The germline CDR1 and CDR2 sequences are SGHVT and SQSDAQ. CDR3 DNA: TGTGCCAGCAGCTCATGGACAGGGAGGGAGAAGTACTTC. Amino acids: CASSSWTGREKYF.

Ten or more counts support this clonotype. The missing conserved phenylalanine or tryptophan at the end of this CDR3 makes a read error likely. The limits of the CDR3 on the DNA are not certain, so only TCRdb's listed CDR3 is given. The gene calls are TRBV7-3 and TRBJ1-2; the table names TRBD1, a call not compared with the DNA. Germline V gene data show CDR1 as SGHTA and CDR2 as FQGTGA. The CDR3 extends over 14 residues, inclusive of both ends. The CDR3 loop reads CASSLERDRGLESA.

The rearrangement uses TRBV7-2 and TRBJ2-1; no clear D gene. The end of the DNA is better explained by TRBJ2-5, so the J call may be wrong. This CDR3 has 15 amino acids. Germline loops: CDR1 SGHTA, CDR2 FQGNSA. CDR3 DNA: TGTGCCAGCAGCTTAGAGGTCCAGTACCAAGAGACCCAGTACTTC. Protein product: CASSLEVQYQETQYF.

This chain joins TRBV7-6 and TRBJ1-2; D is ambiguous. This CDR3 region has 13 residues. Germline V lookup: CDR1 SGHVS, CDR2 FNYEAQ. V lost 5 bases, J lost 1 base, and 8 bases lay in between. The CDR3 sequence: CASSPDVNYGYTF. In DNA form, the CDR3 reads TGTGCCAGCAGCCCGGACGTTAACTATGGCTACACCTTC.

CDR3 nucleotide sequence: TGTGCCAGCAGCCCCGGGACAGGTGATGGCCAGCCCCAGCATTTT. It yields the protein CASSPGTGDGQPQHF. J is TRBJ1-5 and V is TRBV7-8, with 8 bases aligning to TRBD1. J gave up 7 bases and V 5 bases, and 10 bases lay outside the gene matches. CDR1 is SGHVS and CDR2 is FQNEAQ in the germline V gene. The length of the CDR3 is 15 residues.

Remarks on this clonotype: This is likely a read error, given that the CDR3 carries no conserved phenylalanine or tryptophan at its end. Because the CDR3's place on the DNA is in doubt, the DNA is left out and the CDR3 is given as listed by TCRdb. The genes are TRBV10-2 and TRBJ2-5; the table's TRBD1 call for D was not verified on the DNA. The CDR3 extends over 15 residues, inclusive of both ends. Germline loops: CDR1 WSHSY, CDR2 SAAADI. The CDR3 spells CASSEPDYNEQFFGA.

The sample holds many counts of this clonotype. Here the CDR3 reads CASSDSTGARTEAFF. DNA of the CDR3: TGTGCCAGCAGTGACTCGACAGGGGCTCGCACTGAAGCTTTCTTT. The chain employs TRBV6-4 and TRBJ1-1, with 8 bases lining up with TRBD1. Germline-derived CDR1 and CDR2 are MRHNA and SNTAGT. The CDR3 is 15 residues long. The V gene end was trimmed by 0 bases and the J gene end by 4 bases; junction bases not matched to a gene: 4.